The TCR beta chain under discussion was sequenced for a study of hypomethylating agent response in myelodysplastic syndrome. Study outcomes and limitations: Possible novel MDS antigen recognition by shared GLIPH2 clusters needs experimental validation.

Here immunoSEQ multiplex PCR was the method, and the copy in TCRdb shows in-frame clones only, minus some. Among some 4,500 clones listed, under 90% were seen once. No T-cell subset sorting was done; bone marrow was analyzed in bulk. The CDR3 is 12 amino acids. V shed 0 bases and J shed 5 bases, with 6 bases lying between them. CDR1 and CDR2 from the germline V gene are SGHDT and YYEEEE. This clone has more than one count but fewer than ten. What it binds is not known. This clonotype was sampled from a human donor with myelodysplastic syndrome. The source was bone marrow, collected before or after starting hypomethylating agent treatment for myelodysplastic syndrome (not recorded which). This sequence joins TRBV5-6 and TRBJ2-7; a weak D match, TRBD1 (5 bases). This CDR3 reads CASSLVRDEQYF. CDR3 nucleotides: TGTGCCAGCAGCTTGGTCAGGGACGAGCAGTACTTC.